One sample yielded the 6 T cell receptor beta chains listed below, sequenced in a study of regulatory T cells in long-lasting Graves disease. The time point here: newly diagnosed GD, antithyroid drugs for less than 3 months. Construction of the TCR library relied on RNA isolated from PBMCs. The TCR beta library used iRepertoire HTBI primers with Arm-PCR amplification of CDR3. TCRdb reanalysed the multiplex PCR reads using MiXCR and keeps one entry per CDR3 protein. The repertoire consists of 550,000 or so distinct CDR3 sequences, with 12% occurring once and the leading ten covering around 9.3%. This sample was shared with a second study, whose subject was T cells in Graves' hyperthyroidism and ophthalmopathy.

The sample in question was peripheral blood mononuclear cells (PBMCs), obtained at new diagnosis, from a patient treated with antithyroid drugs. The receptors originated from a woman between 25 and 40 years old with Graves disease.

This clonotype has at least ten counts. This sequence joins TRBV28 and TRBJ2-1; weak D call: TRBD1 (5 bases). Germline loops: CDR1 MDHEN, CDR2 SYDVKM. The CDR3 is made up of 14 amino acids. Trimming took off 2 bases at V and 7 bases at J, with 12 bases between the two ends. The CDR3 DNA sequence: TGTGCCAGCAGTTTACAGCCCAGGGTGAATGAGCAGTTCTTC. Translation: CASSLQPRVNEQFF.

This clonotype was picked up many times. The J gene is TRBJ1-4, the V gene TRBV18; D is unclear. Germline CDR1 is KGHSH and CDR2 is LQKENI. This CDR3 comprises 13 residues. V was trimmed by 1 base and J by 5 bases, leaving 5 bases between them. The CDR3 region has the DNA TGTGCCAGCTCACCACGATGGAATGAAAAACTGTTTTTT. The encoded protein is CASSPRWNEKLFF. The entire variable domain, with the rest obtained from reference TRBV18 and TRBJ1-4, is as follows: NAGVMQNPRHLVRRRGQEARLRCSPMKGHSHVYWYRQLPEEGLKFMVYLQKENIIDESGMPKERFSAEFPKEGPSILRIQQVVRGDSAAYFCASSPRWNEKLFFGSGTQLSVL.

In nucleotides, the CDR3 is TGCAGTGCTAGCGAGGGGGCCAGGACTTTCTTT. Translated, it gives CSASEGARTFF. The rearrangement joins TRBV20-1 to TRBJ1-1; 7 nucleotides agree with TRBD1. Germline CDR1 reads DFQATT; CDR2 reads SNEGSKA (reference sequence). The V segment lost 3 bases and the J segment 12 bases; nucleotides outside the gene matches: 7. The CDR3 covers 11 residues.

At least ten counts were recorded for this clonotype. This chain links TRBV11-3 with TRBJ1-3; the D gene is possibly TRBD1 (5 bases). Germline V lookup: CDR1 SGHNT, CDR2 YENEEA. The CDR3 extends over 16 amino acids. V was clipped by 2 bases and J by 0 bases, with 11 bases between them. The CDR3 region is CASSLNTGNSGNTIYF. The CDR3 nucleotides read TGTGCCAGCAGCTTAAATACAGGAAACTCTGGAAACACCATATATTTT.

The table lists this clonotype with many counts. The rearrangement links TRBV10-2 to TRBJ1-5, with TRBD1 matching over 10 bases. The CDR3 length is 13 residues. J lost 7 bases, V lost 8 bases, and 5 bases had no gene match. CDR1 and CDR2 from the germline V gene are WSHSY and SAAADI. The CDR3 reads CASLRDRGQPQHF. In DNA form, the CDR3 reads TGCGCCAGCCTCCGGGACAGGGGACAGCCCCAGCATTTT.

Only a few counts were recorded for this clonotype. This sequence joins TRBV24-1 and TRBJ2-3; no reliable D call. The CDR3 has 13 residues. Germline lookup yields CDR1 KGHDR and CDR2 SFDVKD. With 12 bases removed from V and 2 bases from J, the gap between germline ends came to 14 bases. CDR3 in amino acids: CAAGRRDTDTQYF. The CDR3 DNA reads TGTGCCGCCGGACGGAGAGACACAGATACGCAGTATTTT.